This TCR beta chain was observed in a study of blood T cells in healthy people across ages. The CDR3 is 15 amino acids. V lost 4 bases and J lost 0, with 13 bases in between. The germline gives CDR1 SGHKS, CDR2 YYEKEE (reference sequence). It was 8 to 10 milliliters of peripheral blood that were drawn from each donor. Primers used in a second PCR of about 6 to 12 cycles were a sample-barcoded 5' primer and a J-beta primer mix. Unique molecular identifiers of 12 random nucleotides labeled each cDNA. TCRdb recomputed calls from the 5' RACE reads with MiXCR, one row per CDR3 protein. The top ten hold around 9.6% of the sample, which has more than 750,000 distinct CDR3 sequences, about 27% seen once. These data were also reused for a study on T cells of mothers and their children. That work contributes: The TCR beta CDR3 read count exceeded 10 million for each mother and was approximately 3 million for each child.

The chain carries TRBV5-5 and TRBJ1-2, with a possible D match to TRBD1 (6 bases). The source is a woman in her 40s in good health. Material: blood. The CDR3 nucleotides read TGTGCCAGCAGCACGATGCCAGGGGCTAACTATGGCTACACCTTC. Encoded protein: CASSTMPGANYGYTF.